This T cell receptor beta chain was recorded in a study of cytomegalovirus exposure and HLA in healthy donors. Use of 60 Vbeta and 13 Jbeta primers characterized the PCR. The method was immunoSEQ multiplex PCR; TCRdb's version includes in-frame clones alone and lacks a portion of them. Across 200,000 or so clones, the top ten clones capture about 0.74% of the sample. This CDR3 contains 15 residues. V dropped 4 bases and J dropped 2; count of bases not matched to a gene: 9. The germline V gene encodes CDR1 SGHRS and CDR2 YFSETQ. The rearrangement uses TRBV5-1 and TRBJ2-7; 7 bases line up with TRBD1. Material for sequencing was PBMCs. The receptor was isolated from a boy younger than 18 in good health and CMV-seronegative. The CDR3 reads CASSRGTVDPYEQYF. CDR3 DNA sequence: TGCGCCAGCAGCCGTGGGACAGTGGATCCCTACGAGCAGTACTTC.